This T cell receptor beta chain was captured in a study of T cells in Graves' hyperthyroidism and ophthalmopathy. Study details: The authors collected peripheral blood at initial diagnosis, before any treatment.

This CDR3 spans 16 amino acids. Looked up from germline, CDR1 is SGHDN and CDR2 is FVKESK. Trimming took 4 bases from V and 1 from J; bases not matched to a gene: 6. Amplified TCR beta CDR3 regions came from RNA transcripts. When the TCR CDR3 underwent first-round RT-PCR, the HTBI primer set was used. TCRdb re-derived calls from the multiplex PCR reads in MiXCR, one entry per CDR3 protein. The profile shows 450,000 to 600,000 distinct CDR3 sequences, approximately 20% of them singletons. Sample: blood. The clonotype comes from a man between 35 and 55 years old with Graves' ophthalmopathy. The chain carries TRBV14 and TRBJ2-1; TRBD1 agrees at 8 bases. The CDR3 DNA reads TGTGCCAGCAGCCGCTCTGACAGGGGATCCTACAATGAGCAGTTCTTC. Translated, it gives CASSRSDRGSYNEQFF.